Listed below are T cell receptor beta chains from one sample, sequenced in a study of blood T cell repertoires in COVID-19. TCRdb's copy holds only in-frame clones and misses some; the assay was immunoSEQ multiplex PCR. The sample includes about 46,000 clones, 70% to 90% of them seen just once. Sequences were obtained from peripheral blood. Receptor source: a human donor in a cohort sampled during active COVID-19. The donor label of this sample is uncertain. Both conserved end residues are part of each CDR3. D genes are given only for firm matches. Some rows mark clone size as missing; the rest say once, few, many or name a class of expanded clone.

J gene: TRBJ2-7; clone size: -; V gene: TRBV5-4; D gene: TRBD2; CDR3 protein: CASSAAGGGRNEQYF; CDR3 DNA: TGTGCCAGCAGCGCTGCCGGGGGGGGCCGAAACGAGCAGTACTTC
J gene: TRBJ2-1; clone size: -; V gene: TRBV7-2; D gene: TRBD2; CDR3 protein: CASSRGTSGYNEQFF; CDR3 DNA: TGTGCCAGCAGCCGTGGGACTAGCGGATACAATGAGCAGTTCTTC
J gene: TRBJ1-1; clone size: once; V gene: TRBV12-5; D gene: TRBD1; CDR3 protein: CASGHPLVSRQGLNTEAFF; CDR3 DNA: TGTGCTAGTGGTCACCCTTTAGTTTCCCGACAGGGGCTGAACACTGAAGCTTTCTTT
J gene: TRBJ2-7; clone size: -; V gene: TRBV19; D gene: TRBD1; CDR3 protein: CASSIPDRTLAEQYF; CDR3 DNA: TGTGCCAGTAGTATCCCGGACAGGACCCTGGCCGAGCAGTACTTC
J gene: TRBJ1-1; clone size: -; V gene: TRBV29-1; D gene: -; CDR3 protein: CSVAQDTEAFF; CDR3 DNA: TGCAGCGTTGCCCAGGACACTGAAGCTTTCTTT
J gene: TRBJ2-7; clone size: few; V gene: TRBV10-3; D gene: TRBD2; CDR3 protein: CAISTSGDEQYF; CDR3 DNA: TGTGCCATCAGTACTAGCGGGGACGAGCAGTACTTC
J gene: TRBJ1-1; clone size: once; V gene: TRBV11-3; D gene: -; CDR3 protein: CASSLIGGGEGRAFF; CDR3 DNA: TGTGCCAGCAGCTTAATTGGTGGGGGCGAAGGGCGAGCTTTCTTT
J gene: TRBJ1-2; clone size: -; V gene: TRBV4-1; D gene: TRBD1; CDR3 protein: CASSPNPGARGRLGGYTF; CDR3 DNA: TGCGCCAGCAGCCCAAACCCCGGGGCCAGGGGGCGTTTAGGTGGCTACACCTTC
J gene: TRBJ2-3; clone size: -; V gene: TRBV6-5; D gene: -; CDR3 protein: CASSLGGTQYF; CDR3 DNA: TGTGCCAGCAGTTTAGGCGGTACGCAGTATTTT
J gene: TRBJ1-1; clone size: -; V gene: TRBV6-2/TRBV6-3; D gene: -; CDR3 protein: CASSETPLGTEAFF; CDR3 DNA: TGTGCCAGCAGTGAGACACCCTTGGGCACTGAAGCTTTCTTT
J gene: TRBJ2-1; clone size: -; V gene: TRBV20-1; D gene: TRBD1; CDR3 protein: CSAMTGNEQFF; CDR3 DNA: TGCAGTGCCATGACAGGGAATGAGCAGTTCTTC
J gene: TRBJ1-1; clone size: -; V gene: TRBV29-1; D gene: -; CDR3 protein: CSVAPTGRRSVTFF; CDR3 DNA: TGCAGCGTTGCCCCCACAGGGCGAAGGAGCGTAACTTTCTTT
J gene: TRBJ1-1; clone size: -; V gene: TRBV6-5; D gene: -; CDR3 protein: CASSNEGQMNTEAFF; CDR3 DNA: TGTGCCAGCAGTAACGAGGGACAAATGAACACTGAAGCTTTCTTT
J gene: TRBJ1-5; clone size: -; V gene: TRBV19; D gene: -; CDR3 protein: CASTTSGGRHQPQHF; CDR3 DNA: TGTGCCAGTACCACCTCCGGGGGGAGACATCAGCCCCAGCATTTT
J gene: TRBJ1-1; clone size: -; V gene: TRBV20-1; D gene: -; CDR3 protein: CSAGRFPEAFF; CDR3 DNA: TGCAGTGCTGGGCGTTTCCCTGAAGCTTTCTTT
J gene: TRBJ2-3; clone size: -; V gene: TRBV6-5; D gene: -; CDR3 protein: CASEQALRDTQYF; CDR3 DNA: TGTGCCAGCGAGCAGGCCCTCCGCGATACGCAGTATTTT
J gene: TRBJ2-4; clone size: -; V gene: TRBV3-1/TRBV3-2; D gene: TRBD1; CDR3 protein: CASSLLQGTKNIQYF; CDR3 DNA: TGTGCCAGCAGCCTACTACAGGGGACCAAAAACATTCAGTACTTC
J gene: TRBJ1-2; clone size: -; V gene: TRBV19; D gene: TRBD1; CDR3 protein: CASSTGQAYTF; CDR3 DNA: TGTGCCAGTAGTACGGGACAGGCATACACCTTC
J gene: TRBJ2-3; clone size: -; V gene: TRBV5-1; D gene: -; CDR3 protein: CASSREGGGVTDTQYF; CDR3 DNA: TGCGCCAGCTCCCGTGAGGGGGGGGGAGTAACAGATACGCAGTATTTT
J gene: TRBJ2-1; clone size: -; V gene: TRBV6-1; D gene: TRBD2; CDR3 protein: CASSEGGSGVLDEQFF; CDR3 DNA: TGTGCCAGCAGTGAAGGTGGTAGCGGGGTTCTGGATGAGCAGTTCTTC
J gene: TRBJ2-5; clone size: -; V gene: TRBV7-2; D gene: -; CDR3 protein: CASSLERGSETQYF; CDR3 DNA: TGTGCCAGCAGCTTAGAGCGAGGGAGTGAGACCCAGTACTTC
J gene: TRBJ2-5; clone size: -; V gene: TRBV10-3; D gene: TRBD2; CDR3 protein: CAISARGLAGGLETQYF; CDR3 DNA: TGTGCCATCAGTGCTCGGGGACTAGCGGGGGGGCTAGAGACCCAGTACTTC
J gene: TRBJ2-3; clone size: -; V gene: TRBV28; D gene: TRBD2; CDR3 protein: CASSLASGRGDTQYF; CDR3 DNA: TGTGCCAGCAGTTTAGCTAGCGGGAGGGGGGATACGCAGTATTTT
J gene: TRBJ1-1; clone size: -; V gene: TRBV15; D gene: TRBD1; CDR3 protein: CATSRDKRGQNTEAFF; CDR3 DNA: TGTGCCACCAGCAGAGATAAAAGGGGGCAGAACACTGAAGCTTTCTTT
J gene: TRBJ1-2; clone size: -; V gene: TRBV12-3/TRBV12-4; D gene: TRBD1; CDR3 protein: CASARGRGTGYTF; CDR3 DNA: TGTGCCAGCGCTCGGGGCAGGGGGACTGGCTACACCTTC
J gene: TRBJ2-7; clone size: -; V gene: TRBV7-9; D gene: -; CDR3 protein: CASSTADGTSEQYF; CDR3 DNA: TGTGCCAGCAGCACCGCTGATGGGACAAGCGAGCAGTACTTC
J gene: TRBJ2-1; clone size: -; V gene: TRBV7-2; D gene: TRBD2; CDR3 protein: CASSLGTSGGAVFF; CDR3 DNA: TGTGCCAGCAGCTTAGGGACTAGCGGGGGGGCGGTGTTCTTC
J gene: TRBJ2-1; clone size: -; V gene: TRBV4-3; D gene: -; CDR3 protein: CARWWAGLPFNEQFF; CDR3 DNA: TGCGCCAGGTGGTGGGCGGGACTTCCTTTCAATGAGCAGTTCTTC
J gene: TRBJ1-2; clone size: -; V gene: TRBV9; D gene: -; CDR3 protein: CASSNIVRGGPHGGYTF; CDR3 DNA: TGTGCCAGCAGCAACATTGTCAGGGGAGGGCCCCATGGTGGCTACACCTTC
J gene: TRBJ2-1; clone size: -; V gene: TRBV28; D gene: TRBD2; CDR3 protein: CASSLNRGGIKNEQFF; CDR3 DNA: TGTGCCAGCAGTCTAAATCGGGGGGGCATAAAGAATGAGCAGTTCTTC
J gene: TRBJ1-2; clone size: -; V gene: TRBV6-5; D gene: TRBD1; CDR3 protein: CASRRTGANYGYTF; CDR3 DNA: TGTGCCAGCAGGCGGACAGGGGCGAACTATGGCTACACCTTC
J gene: TRBJ2-7; clone size: -; V gene: TRBV6-1; D gene: -; CDR3 protein: CASSEAFRRNEQYF; CDR3 DNA: TGTGCCAGCAGTGAAGCGTTCCGCAGGAACGAGCAGTACTTC
J gene: TRBJ2-7; clone size: -; V gene: TRBV28; D gene: -; CDR3 protein: CASSSAFTGLRVLAYEQYF; CDR3 DNA: TGTGCCAGCAGTTCCGCTTTTACAGGGCTTAGGGTCCTTGCCTACGAGCAGTACTTC
J gene: TRBJ1-2; clone size: -; V gene: TRBV11-1; D gene: -; CDR3 protein: CASSLERVANYGYTF; CDR3 DNA: TGTGCCAGCAGCTTAGAGAGGGTTGCTAACTATGGCTACACCTTC
J gene: TRBJ2-1; clone size: -; V gene: TRBV7-8; D gene: TRBD2; CDR3 protein: CASSLGDYYNEQFF; CDR3 DNA: TGTGCCAGCAGCTTAGGGGACTACTACAATGAGCAGTTCTTC
J gene: TRBJ2-3; clone size: few; V gene: TRBV18; D gene: TRBD2; CDR3 protein: CASSPLTSGTSDTQYF; CDR3 DNA: TGTGCCAGCTCACCACTGACTAGCGGGACAAGTGATACGCAGTATTTT
J gene: TRBJ1-1; clone size: -; V gene: TRBV18; D gene: -; CDR3 protein: CASSRTGETEAFF; CDR3 DNA: TGTGCCAGCTCACGAACGGGGGAGACTGAAGCTTTCTTT
J gene: TRBJ1-3; clone size: -; V gene: TRBV7-9; D gene: TRBD1; CDR3 protein: CASSPFRDRGWKTGNTIYF; CDR3 DNA: TGTGCCAGCAGCCCCTTCCGCGACAGGGGTTGGAAGACTGGAAACACCATATATTTT
J gene: TRBJ1-4; clone size: -; V gene: TRBV11-2; D gene: TRBD1; CDR3 protein: CASSPRSRGANEKLFF; CDR3 DNA: TGTGCCAGCAGTCCGCGATCCAGGGGGGCTAATGAAAAACTGTTTTTT
J gene: TRBJ2-2; clone size: -; V gene: TRBV5-1; D gene: TRBD2; CDR3 protein: CASSVSGFNTGELFF; CDR3 DNA: TGCGCCAGCAGCGTTAGCGGGTTCAACACCGGGGAGCTGTTTTTT
J gene: TRBJ2-7; clone size: -; V gene: TRBV13; D gene: -; CDR3 protein: CASSFQNSYEQYF; CDR3 DNA: TGTGCCAGCAGCTTTCAAAACTCCTACGAGCAGTACTTC
J gene: TRBJ2-2; clone size: -; V gene: TRBV28; D gene: -; CDR3 protein: CASKGTANTGELFF; CDR3 DNA: TGTGCCAGCAAAGGGACTGCGAACACCGGGGAGCTGTTTTTT
J gene: TRBJ1-2; clone size: -; V gene: TRBV12-3/TRBV12-4; D gene: -; CDR3 protein: CASIAGYGYTF; CDR3 DNA: TGTGCCAGCATTGCAGGCTATGGCTACACCTTC
J gene: TRBJ1-5; clone size: -; V gene: TRBV7-2; D gene: TRBD1; CDR3 protein: CASSSTGVHSNQPQHF; CDR3 DNA: TGTGCCAGCAGCTCCACAGGGGTTCATAGCAATCAGCCCCAGCATTTT
J gene: TRBJ1-2; clone size: -; V gene: TRBV5-8; D gene: TRBD1; CDR3 protein: CASSLEGRDRGFFNYGYTF; CDR3 DNA: TGTGCCAGCAGCTTGGAGGGCCGGGACAGGGGATTCTTTAACTATGGCTACACCTTC
J gene: TRBJ2-7; clone size: -; V gene: TRBV10-1; D gene: TRBD2; CDR3 protein: CASSESGGGNQSEQYF; CDR3 DNA: TGCGCCAGCAGTGAGTCTGGCGGGGGGAACCAATCCGAGCAGTACTTC
J gene: TRBJ2-3; clone size: -; V gene: TRBV7-2; D gene: TRBD1; CDR3 protein: CASSPQDRGRFPDTQYF; CDR3 DNA: TGTGCCAGCAGCCCGCAGGACAGGGGGCGATTCCCAGATACGCAGTATTTT
J gene: TRBJ2-7; clone size: -; V gene: TRBV6-6; D gene: TRBD1; CDR3 protein: CASSSRDRTYEQYF; CDR3 DNA: TGTGCCAGCAGTTCACGGGACAGGACCTACGAGCAGTACTTC
J gene: TRBJ2-7; clone size: few; V gene: TRBV12-3/TRBV12-4; D gene: TRBD1; CDR3 protein: CWGGTGSSYEQYF; CDR3 DNA: TGTTGGGGGGGGACAGGGTCCTCCTACGAGCAGTACTTC
J gene: TRBJ2-1; clone size: once; V gene: TRBV29-1; D gene: TRBD1; CDR3 protein: CSGVRDRVGMGEQFF; CDR3 DNA: TGCAGCGGGGTTCGGGACAGGGTGGGCATGGGTGAGCAGTTCTTC
J gene: TRBJ2-7; clone size: -; V gene: TRBV28; D gene: TRBD1; CDR3 protein: CASWDRGGLGGYEQYF; CDR3 DNA: TGTGCCAGCTGGGACAGGGGGGGACTCGGAGGATACGAGCAGTACTTC
J gene: TRBJ2-5; clone size: -; V gene: TRBV3-1/TRBV3-2; D gene: TRBD2; CDR3 protein: CASSQRLAGYQETQYF; CDR3 DNA: TGTGCCAGCAGCCAACGACTAGCGGGGTACCAAGAGACCCAGTACTTC
J gene: TRBJ2-1; clone size: -; V gene: TRBV19; D gene: TRBD2; CDR3 protein: CASSPETSGGALKQFF; CDR3 DNA: TGTGCCAGTAGTCCAGAAACTAGCGGGGGGGCGTTAAAACAGTTCTTC
J gene: TRBJ1-1; clone size: -; V gene: TRBV5-4; D gene: -; CDR3 protein: CASSYNQGLLSEAFF; CDR3 DNA: TGTGCCAGCAGCTACAACCAGGGGTTGCTAAGTGAAGCTTTCTTT
J gene: TRBJ1-6; clone size: -; V gene: TRBV3-1/TRBV3-2; D gene: -; CDR3 protein: CASSQVRGSPLHF; CDR3 DNA: TGTGCCAGCAGCCAAGTCCGGGGTTCTCCCCTCCACTTT